Each of the 17 T cell receptor beta chains below was sequenced from the same sample in a study of molecular identifiers for immune sequencing clone quantification. TCRdb re-analysed the PCR reads in MiXCR, keeping a single row per CDR3 protein. The sample records 400,000 to 600,000 distinct CDR3 sequences, roughly a fifth being singletons. Material for sequencing was naive CD8+ T cells from blood, with Jurkat cell RNA spiked in. Subset here: FACS-sorted CD8+CD4-CCR7+CD45RA+ naive T cells. Source of these receptors: a human donor in good health. Some libraries in this study had Jurkat cell RNA spiked in.

The rearrangement links TRBV12-3 or TRBV12-4 to TRBJ2-7; D may be TRBD1 (5 bases). Trimming left V 6 bases short and J 3 bases short, with 18 bases between. The CDR3 spans 15 residues. The CDR3 reads CASSGWPGSVYEQYF. The DNA of the CDR3 is TGTGCCAGCAGCGGCTGGCCAGGGTCTGTCTACGAGCAGTACTTC.

This clonotype was picked up many times. This chain uses TRBV5-5 with TRBJ1-1, with TRBD1 matching over 8 bases. Per germline, CDR1 SGHKS and CDR2 YYEKEE (reference sequence). The CDR3 totals 13 residues. The ends lost 4 bases at V and 4 bases at J; junction bases unmatched: 3. The CDR3 loop reads CASSEGTGTEAFF. In DNA, the CDR3 is TGTGCCAGCAGCGAGGGGACAGGCACTGAAGCTTTCTTT.

For this clonotype: With a much larger clone just one base away, this may be a read error. The chain uses TRBV9 and TRBJ1-1; D remains ambiguous. CDR3 length equals 14 residues. V dropped 4 bases and J dropped 1 base, with 11 bases sitting between them. Germline values: CDR1 SGDLS, CDR2 YYNGEE. In nucleotides, the CDR3 is TGTGCCAGCAGCAAACGATCGTCGAACACTGAAGCTTTCTTT. It translates to CASSKRSSNTEAFF.

This clonotype has at least ten counts. The rearrangement uses TRBV28 and TRBJ1-1; a possible D gene is TRBD1 (6 bases). CDR3 size: 16 residues. V lost 3 bases and J 7 bases, leaving 21 bases between the germline ends. Germline values: CDR1 MDHEN, CDR2 SYDVKM. CDR3 sequence: CASSFIGGAKWDEAFF. In DNA form, the CDR3 reads TGTGCCAGCAGTTTCATTGGGGGCGCGAAGTGGGATGAAGCTTTCTTT. The whole variable domain, filled in from reference TRBV28 and TRBJ1-1, reads DVKVTQSSRYLVKRTGEKVFLECVQDMDHENMFWYRQDPGLGLRLIYFSYDVKMKEKGDIPEGYSVSREKKERFSLILESASTNQTSMYLCASSFIGGAKWDEAFFGQGTRLTVV.

CDR3 DNA sequence: TGCGCCAGCAGTGAGTCGATGGGACTTATCACAGATACGCAGTATTTT. This gives the protein CASSESMGLITDTQYF. J is TRBJ2-3 and V is TRBV10-1, with D possibly being TRBD2 (6 bases). CDR3 size: 16 residues. Germline CDR1 is WNHNN and CDR2 is SYGVQD (reference sequence). V gave up 0 bases and J gave up 2 bases, with 12 bases separating them.

The chain uses TRBV7-9 and TRBJ2-7; possible D gene TRBD2, 5 bases. CDR3 size: 15 residues. Germline CDR1 reads SEHNR; CDR2 reads FQNEAQ (reference sequence). Trimming took off 2 bases at V and 5 bases at J, with 16 bases between the two ends. CDR3 nucleotide sequence: TGTGCCAGCAGCTTATACGGGGTGGAGTTGAACGAGCAGTACTTC. As protein: CASSLYGVELNEQYF.

This clonotype was seen ten or more times. This chain uses TRBV4-3 with TRBJ2-3; 14 nucleotides match TRBD2. This CDR3 is 18 amino acids long. Germline V gene lookup returns CDR1 LGHNA and CDR2 YSLEER. Trimming removed 5 bases from V and 3 bases from J; junction bases left unmatched: 10. The CDR3 reads CASSFRLAGGPMTDTQYF. The CDR3 region has the DNA TGCGCCAGCAGCTTCCGACTAGCGGGGGGGCCGATGACAGATACGCAGTATTTT.

This clonotype occurred a few times. The gene calls are TRBV27 and TRBJ2-2; the D gene is possibly TRBD1 (5 bases). CDR1 and CDR2 (germline): MNHEY, SMNVEV (reference sequence). CDR3 size: 16 residues. Trimming removed 4 bases from V and 7 bases from J, with 19 bases in between. Here the CDR3 DNA reads TGTGCCAGCAGTTCCATCCAGATCAGGGCTGTCGGGGAGCTGTTTTTT. This gives the protein CASSSIQIRAVGELFF.

This clonotype was detected many times. V gene TRBV27 combines with J gene TRBJ2-6; no clear D gene. The germline V gene has CDR1 MNHEY and CDR2 SMNVEV (reference sequence). The V and J ends lost 7 bases and 0 bases respectively, with 13 bases between them. The CDR3 is 16 amino acids. The CDR3 is CASTPMSASGANVLTF. The CDR3 nucleotides read TGTGCCAGCACTCCCATGAGCGCCTCTGGGGCCAACGTCCTGACTTTC.

The chain has TRBV30 and TRBJ2-1; D uncertain. The CDR3 consists of 13 residues. Trimming left V 0 bases short and J 7 bases short, with 10 bases between. In germline, CDR1 is GTSNPN, CDR2 SVGIG (reference sequence). The CDR3 loop reads CAWSVHMQNEQFF. Here the CDR3 DNA reads TGTGCCTGGAGTGTACATATGCAGAATGAGCAGTTCTTC.

Remarks on this clonotype: This likely comes from a read error, as the CDR3 has no conserved phenylalanine or tryptophan at its end. J is TRBJ2-3 and V is TRBV7-2; D remains unclear. CDR1 and CDR2 (germline): SGHTA, FQGNSA. This CDR3 comprises 14 residues. Here the CDR3 reads CASSLDAATDTQYL. The CDR3 DNA is TGCGCCAGCAGCTTAGACGCCGCCACAGATACGCAGTATCTT.

As regards this clonotype: Being one base from a much bigger clone, this may be a read error. The chain joins TRBV4-1 to TRBJ1-5; 8 bases align to TRBD1. From germline, CDR1 is MGHRA and CDR2 YSYEKL. The CDR3 extends over 18 amino acids. V lost 0 bases, J lost 1 base, and 8 bases stayed unmatched. The CDR3 nucleotides are TGCGCCAGCAGCCAAGAAGGACAGGGAGCCGCAAGCAATCAGCCCCAGCATTTT. It yields the protein CASSQEGQGAASNQPQHF.

In this sample, this clonotype turned up many times. This chain uses TRBV27 with TRBJ2-7, with D unresolved. CDR1 and CDR2 (germline): MNHEY, SMNVEV (reference sequence). The CDR3 sequence is 13 residues long. Trimming took 1 base from V and 5 from J, leaving 9 bases between them. This CDR3 is CASSLWATHEQYF. As DNA, the CDR3 is TGTGCCAGCAGTTTATGGGCAACCCACGAGCAGTACTTC.

Many counts were recorded for this clonotype. A read error may account for a junction end that differs from germline. Here the CDR3 DNA reads TGCGCCAGCAGCCAAGTCAGCTACGAGCAGTACTTC. Translation: CASSQVSYEQYF. The J gene is TRBJ2-7, the V gene TRBV7-9; D remains ambiguous. The CDR3 has 12 amino acids. Germline assignment: CDR1 SEHNR and CDR2 FQNEAQ (reference sequence).

This clonotype has more than one count but fewer than ten. The J gene is TRBJ1-3, the V gene TRBV7-9; no definite D call. The CDR3 spans 15 residues. V lost 5 bases to trimming and J lost 4 bases, with 15 bases between them. Germline CDR1 is SEHNR and CDR2 is FQNEAQ (reference sequence). CDR3 in amino acids: CASSPDTLGGNTIYF. The CDR3 DNA is TGTGCCAGCAGCCCTGACACCCTGGGGGGAAACACCATATATTTT.

This clonotype came up many times. This chain links TRBV6-5 with TRBJ2-6; D call uncertain. Between the trimmed V and J ends, which lost 2 bases and 0 bases, there was a span of 5 bases. The germline V gene has CDR1 MNHEY and CDR2 SVGAGI. The CDR3 loop spans 15 amino acids. The CDR3 DNA sequence: TGTGCCAGCAGTTACAGGAGCTCTGGGGCCAACGTCCTGACTTTC. Protein sequence: CASSYRSSGANVLTF.

This clonotype was detected ten times or more. The J gene is TRBJ2-7, the V gene TRBV7-9; D gene unclear. Germline CDR1 reads SEHNR; CDR2 reads FQNEAQ (reference sequence). The CDR3 loop spans 12 amino acids. V lost 5 bases and J 5 bases, leaving 10 bases between the germline ends. The DNA of the CDR3 is TGTGCCAGCAGCCCTCGGCGCAACGAGCAGTACTTC. Translating it yields CASSPRRNEQYF.